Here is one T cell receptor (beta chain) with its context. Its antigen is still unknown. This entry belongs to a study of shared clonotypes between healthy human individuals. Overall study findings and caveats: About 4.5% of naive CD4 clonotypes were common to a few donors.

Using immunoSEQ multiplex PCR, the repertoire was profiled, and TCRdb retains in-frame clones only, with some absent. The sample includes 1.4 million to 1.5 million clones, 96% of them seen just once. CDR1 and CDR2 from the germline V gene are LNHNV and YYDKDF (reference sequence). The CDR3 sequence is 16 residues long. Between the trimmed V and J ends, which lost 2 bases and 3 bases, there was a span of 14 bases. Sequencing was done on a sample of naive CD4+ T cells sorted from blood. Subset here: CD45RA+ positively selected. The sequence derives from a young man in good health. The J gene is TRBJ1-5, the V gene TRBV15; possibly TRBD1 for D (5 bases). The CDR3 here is CATSRTDSNPNQPQHF. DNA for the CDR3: TGTGCCACCAGCAGAACCGACAGCAACCCCAATCAGCCCCAGCATTTT.